This T cell receptor (beta chain) was sequenced for a study of CD8 T cells in ankylosing spondylitis. Notes on this clonotype: Its target is not known.

Germline CDR1 DFQATT, CDR2 SNEGSKA (reference sequence). The V end lost 0 bases, the J end lost 8 bases, and 16 bases lay between the germline ends. The CDR3 has 15 residues. Quantitative 5'-RACE was performed with molecular barcodes, and it yielded the TCR beta libraries. TCRdb analysed the 5' RACE reads with MiXCR anew, one entry per CDR3 protein. The sample includes about 450,000 distinct CDR3 sequences, more than 25% of them seen just once. Findings and caveats of the study: Prior literature has documented some motif variants in synovial fluid and blood from reactive arthritis. Matched ankylosing spondylitis synovial fluid reportedly showed significant enrichment of disease-linked clones. CD8+ cells made up the disease-linked clones, which were relatively rare in peripheral blood. Apparently characteristic of ankylosing spondylitis blood was a TCR beta motif (about eight highly homologous variants).

This sequence originates from a male donor with ankylosing spondylitis. Specimen: blood, either unsorted or a sorted T cell fraction (not recorded which). V usage is TRBV20-1 and J usage is TRBJ1-4, with D possibly being TRBD1 (5 bases). In DNA form, the CDR3 reads TGCAGTGCTAGAGAACCCCGTACAGGACCGGAAAAACTGTTTTTT. It specifies CSAREPRTGPEKLFF.